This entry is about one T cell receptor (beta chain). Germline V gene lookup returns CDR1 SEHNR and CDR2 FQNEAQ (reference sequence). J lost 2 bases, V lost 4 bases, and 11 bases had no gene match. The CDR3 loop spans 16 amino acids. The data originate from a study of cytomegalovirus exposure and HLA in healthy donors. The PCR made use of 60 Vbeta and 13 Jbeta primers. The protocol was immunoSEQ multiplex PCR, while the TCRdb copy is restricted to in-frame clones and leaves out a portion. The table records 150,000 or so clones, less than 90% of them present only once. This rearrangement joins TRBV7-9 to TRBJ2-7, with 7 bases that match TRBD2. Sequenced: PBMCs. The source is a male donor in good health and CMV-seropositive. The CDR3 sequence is CASSSFRLADAYEQYF. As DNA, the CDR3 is TGTGCCAGCAGCTCGTTCCGGCTAGCGGACGCCTACGAGCAGTACTTC.